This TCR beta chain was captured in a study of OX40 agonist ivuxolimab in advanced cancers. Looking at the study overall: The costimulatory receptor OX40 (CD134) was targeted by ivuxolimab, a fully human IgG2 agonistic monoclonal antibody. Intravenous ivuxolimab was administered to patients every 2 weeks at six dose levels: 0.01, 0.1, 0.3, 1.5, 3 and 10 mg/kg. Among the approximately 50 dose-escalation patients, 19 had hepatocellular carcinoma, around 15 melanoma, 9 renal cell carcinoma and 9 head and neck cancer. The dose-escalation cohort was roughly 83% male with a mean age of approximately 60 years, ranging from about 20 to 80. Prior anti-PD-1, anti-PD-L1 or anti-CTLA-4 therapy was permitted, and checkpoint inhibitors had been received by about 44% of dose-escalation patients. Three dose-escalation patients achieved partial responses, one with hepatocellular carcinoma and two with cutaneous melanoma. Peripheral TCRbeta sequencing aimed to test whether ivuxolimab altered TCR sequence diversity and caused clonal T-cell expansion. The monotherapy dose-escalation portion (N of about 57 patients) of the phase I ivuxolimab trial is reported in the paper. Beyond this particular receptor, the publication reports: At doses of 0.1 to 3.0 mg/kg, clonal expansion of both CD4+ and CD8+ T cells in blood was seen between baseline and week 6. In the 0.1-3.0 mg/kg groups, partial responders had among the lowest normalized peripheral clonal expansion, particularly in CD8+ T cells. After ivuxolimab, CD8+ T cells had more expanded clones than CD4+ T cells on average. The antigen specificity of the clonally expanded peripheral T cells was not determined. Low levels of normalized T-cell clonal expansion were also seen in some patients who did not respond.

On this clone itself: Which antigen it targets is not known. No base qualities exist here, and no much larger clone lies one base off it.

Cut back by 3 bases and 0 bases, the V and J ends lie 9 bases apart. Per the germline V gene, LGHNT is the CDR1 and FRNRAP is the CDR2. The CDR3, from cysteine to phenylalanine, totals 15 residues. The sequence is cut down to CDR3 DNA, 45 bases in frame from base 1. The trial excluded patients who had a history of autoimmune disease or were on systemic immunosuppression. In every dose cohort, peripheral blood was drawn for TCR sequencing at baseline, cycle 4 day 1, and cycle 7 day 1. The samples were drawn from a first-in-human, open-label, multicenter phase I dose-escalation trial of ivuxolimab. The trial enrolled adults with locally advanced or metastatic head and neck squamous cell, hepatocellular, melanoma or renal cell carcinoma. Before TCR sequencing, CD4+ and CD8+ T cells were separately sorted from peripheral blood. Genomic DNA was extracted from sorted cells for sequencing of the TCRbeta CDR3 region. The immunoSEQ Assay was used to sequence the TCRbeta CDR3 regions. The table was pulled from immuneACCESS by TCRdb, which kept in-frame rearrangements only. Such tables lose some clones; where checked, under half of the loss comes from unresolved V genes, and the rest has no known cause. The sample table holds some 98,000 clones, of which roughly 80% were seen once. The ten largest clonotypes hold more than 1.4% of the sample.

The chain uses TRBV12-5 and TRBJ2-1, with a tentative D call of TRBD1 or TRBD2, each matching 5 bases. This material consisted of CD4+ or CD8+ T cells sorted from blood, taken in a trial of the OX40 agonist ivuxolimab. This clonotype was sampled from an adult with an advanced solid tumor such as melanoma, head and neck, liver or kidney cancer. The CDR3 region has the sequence CASGFGTVSYNEQFF. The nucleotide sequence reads TGTGCTAGTGGTTTTGGGACGGTCTCCTACAATGAGCAGTTCTTC.